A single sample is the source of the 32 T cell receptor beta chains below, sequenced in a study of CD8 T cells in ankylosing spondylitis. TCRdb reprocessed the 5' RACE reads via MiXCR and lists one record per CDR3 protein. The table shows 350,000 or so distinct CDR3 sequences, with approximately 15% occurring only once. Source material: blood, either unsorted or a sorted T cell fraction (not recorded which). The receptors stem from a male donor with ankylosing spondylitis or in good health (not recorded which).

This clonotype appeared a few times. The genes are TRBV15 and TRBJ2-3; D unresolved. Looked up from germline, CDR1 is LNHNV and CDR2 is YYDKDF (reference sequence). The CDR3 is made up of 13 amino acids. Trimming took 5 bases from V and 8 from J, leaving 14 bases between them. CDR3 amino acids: CATSLPRGFTQYF. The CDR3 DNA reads TGTGCCACCAGCCTCCCGAGAGGTTTTACGCAGTATTTT.

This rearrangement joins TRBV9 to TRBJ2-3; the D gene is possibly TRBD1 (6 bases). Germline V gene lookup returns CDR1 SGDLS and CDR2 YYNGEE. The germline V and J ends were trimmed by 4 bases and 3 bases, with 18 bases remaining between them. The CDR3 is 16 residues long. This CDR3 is CASSSYREMGTDTQYF. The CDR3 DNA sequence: TGTGCCAGCAGCAGCTACAGGGAGATGGGGACAGATACGCAGTATTTT.

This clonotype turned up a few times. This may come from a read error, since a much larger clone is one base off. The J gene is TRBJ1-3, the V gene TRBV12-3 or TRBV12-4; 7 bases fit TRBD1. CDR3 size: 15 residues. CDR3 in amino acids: CASSQTGVSENTIYF. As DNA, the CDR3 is TGTGCCAGCAGCCAAACAGGGGTTTCTGAAAACACCATATATTTT.

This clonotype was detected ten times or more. The CDR3 sequence is CASSQRTSGSNEQFF. In DNA, the CDR3 is TGCGCCAGCAGCCAGCGGACTAGCGGGAGCAATGAGCAGTTCTTC. This rearrangement joins TRBV4-1 to TRBJ2-1, with 13 bases aligning to TRBD2. V trimming: 3 bases; J trimming: 6 bases; junction bases outside the gene matches: 2. In germline, CDR1 is MGHRA, CDR2 YSYEKL. The CDR3 extends over 15 amino acids.

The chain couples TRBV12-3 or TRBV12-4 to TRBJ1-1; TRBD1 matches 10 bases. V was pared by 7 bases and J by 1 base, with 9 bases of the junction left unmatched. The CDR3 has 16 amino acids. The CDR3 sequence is CASTPRTGGRNTEAFF. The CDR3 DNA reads TGTGCCAGCACCCCCCGGACAGGGGGAAGGAACACTGAAGCTTTCTTT.

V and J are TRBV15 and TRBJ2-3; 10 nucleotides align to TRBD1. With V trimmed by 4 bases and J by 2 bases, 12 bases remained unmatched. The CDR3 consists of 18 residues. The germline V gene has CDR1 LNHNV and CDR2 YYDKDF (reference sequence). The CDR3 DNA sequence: TGTGCCACCAGCAAGGGGACAGGGGCCCCACTACACACAGATACGCAGTATTTT. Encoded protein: CATSKGTGAPLHTDTQYF. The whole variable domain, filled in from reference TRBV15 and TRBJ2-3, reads DAMVIQNPRYQVTQFGKPVTLSCSQTLNHNVMYWYQQKSSQAPKLLFHYYDKDFNNEADTPDNFQSRRPNTSFCFLDIRSPGLGDTAMYLCATSKGTGAPLHTDTQYFGPGTRLTVL.

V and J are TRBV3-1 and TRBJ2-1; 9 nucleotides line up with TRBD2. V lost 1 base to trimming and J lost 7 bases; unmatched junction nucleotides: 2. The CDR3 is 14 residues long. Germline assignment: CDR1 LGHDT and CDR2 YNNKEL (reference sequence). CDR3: CASSQGGRANEQFF. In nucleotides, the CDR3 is TGTGCCAGCAGCCAAGGCGGGAGGGCTAATGAGCAGTTCTTC.

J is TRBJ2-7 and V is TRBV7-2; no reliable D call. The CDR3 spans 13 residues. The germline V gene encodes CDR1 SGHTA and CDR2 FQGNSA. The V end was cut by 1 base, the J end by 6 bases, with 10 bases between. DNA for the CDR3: TGTGCCAGCAGCTTAGGGGCCTCCGGCGAGCAGTACTTC. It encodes CASSLGASGEQYF.

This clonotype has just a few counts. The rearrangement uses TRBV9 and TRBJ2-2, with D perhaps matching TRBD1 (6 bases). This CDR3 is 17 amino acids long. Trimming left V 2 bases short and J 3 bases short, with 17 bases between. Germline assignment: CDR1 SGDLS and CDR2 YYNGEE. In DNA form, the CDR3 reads TGTGCCAGCAGCGTTGGGTCCCTACACAGGGACACCGGGGAGCTGTTTTTT. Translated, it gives CASSVGSLHRDTGELFF.

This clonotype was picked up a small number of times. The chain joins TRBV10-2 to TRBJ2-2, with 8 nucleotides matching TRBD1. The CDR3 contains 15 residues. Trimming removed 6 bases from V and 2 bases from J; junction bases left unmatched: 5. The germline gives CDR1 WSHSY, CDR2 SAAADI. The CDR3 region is CASRSGGANTGELFF. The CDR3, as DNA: TGCGCCAGCAGATCAGGGGGCGCAAACACCGGGGAGCTGTTTTTT.

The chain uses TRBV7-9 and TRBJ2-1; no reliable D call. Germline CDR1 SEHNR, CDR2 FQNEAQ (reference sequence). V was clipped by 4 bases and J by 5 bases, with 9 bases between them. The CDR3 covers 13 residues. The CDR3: CASSWKTDNEQFF. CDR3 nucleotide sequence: TGTGCCAGCAGCTGGAAGACGGACAATGAGCAGTTCTTC.

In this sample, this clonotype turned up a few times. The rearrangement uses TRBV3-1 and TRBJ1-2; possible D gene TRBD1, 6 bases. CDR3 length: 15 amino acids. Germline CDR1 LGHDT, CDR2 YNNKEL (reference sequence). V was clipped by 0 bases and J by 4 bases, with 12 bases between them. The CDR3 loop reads CASSQEGTGLYGYTF. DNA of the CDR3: TGTGCCAGCAGCCAAGAGGGAACAGGGCTCTATGGCTACACCTTC.

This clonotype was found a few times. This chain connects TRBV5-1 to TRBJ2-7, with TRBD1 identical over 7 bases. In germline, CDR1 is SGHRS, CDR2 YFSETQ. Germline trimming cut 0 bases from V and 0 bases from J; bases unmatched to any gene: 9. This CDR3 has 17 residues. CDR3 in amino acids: CASSLEPEGQSSYEQYF. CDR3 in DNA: TGCGCCAGCAGCTTGGAGCCTGAGGGACAGAGCTCCTACGAGCAGTACTTC.

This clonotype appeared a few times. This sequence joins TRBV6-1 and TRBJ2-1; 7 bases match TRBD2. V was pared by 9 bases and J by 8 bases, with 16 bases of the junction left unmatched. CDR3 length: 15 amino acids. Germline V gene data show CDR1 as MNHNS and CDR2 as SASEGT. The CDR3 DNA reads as TGTGCCAGAACCCCTTCCCCCCGGGGGGTTGATGAGCAGTTCTTC. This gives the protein CARTPSPRGVDEQFF.

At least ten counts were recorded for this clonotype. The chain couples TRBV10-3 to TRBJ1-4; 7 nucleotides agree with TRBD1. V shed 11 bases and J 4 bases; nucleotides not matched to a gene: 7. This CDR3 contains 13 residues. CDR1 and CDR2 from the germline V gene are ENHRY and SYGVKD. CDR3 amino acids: CASTGVLNEKLFF. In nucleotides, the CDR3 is TGTGCCTCAACAGGGGTCCTTAATGAAAAACTGTTTTTT.

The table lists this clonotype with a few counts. CDR3 bases: TGTGCCAGCAGCCAGGGGACAGTTAGCAATCAGCCCCAGCATTTT. Translating gives CASSQGTVSNQPQHF. V usage is TRBV3-1 and J usage is TRBJ1-5, with 7 positions matching TRBD1. Germline CDR1 and CDR2: LGHDT and YNNKEL (reference sequence). The CDR3 loop spans 15 amino acids. V shed 3 bases and J 0 bases; nucleotides not matched to a gene: 2.

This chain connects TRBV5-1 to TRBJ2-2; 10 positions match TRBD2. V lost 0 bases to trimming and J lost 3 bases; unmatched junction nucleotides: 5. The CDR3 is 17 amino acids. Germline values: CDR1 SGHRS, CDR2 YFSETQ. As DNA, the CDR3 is TGCGCCAGCAGCTTGGCCGGGACTAGCGTCTACACCGGGGAGCTGTTTTTT. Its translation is CASSLAGTSVYTGELFF.

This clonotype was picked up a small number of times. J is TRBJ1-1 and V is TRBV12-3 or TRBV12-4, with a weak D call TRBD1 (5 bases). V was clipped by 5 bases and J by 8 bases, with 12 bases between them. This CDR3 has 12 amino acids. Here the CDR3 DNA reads TGTGCCAGCAGTACCGAGCAGGGAGAAGCTTTCTTT. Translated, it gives CASSTEQGEAFF.

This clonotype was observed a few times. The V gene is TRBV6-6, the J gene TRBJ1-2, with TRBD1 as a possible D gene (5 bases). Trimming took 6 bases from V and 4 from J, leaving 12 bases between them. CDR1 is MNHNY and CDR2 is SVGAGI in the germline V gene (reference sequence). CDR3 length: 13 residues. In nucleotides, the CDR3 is TGTGCCAGCAGGGGGGGGTCGTCCTATGGCTACACCTTC. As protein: CASRGGSSYGYTF.

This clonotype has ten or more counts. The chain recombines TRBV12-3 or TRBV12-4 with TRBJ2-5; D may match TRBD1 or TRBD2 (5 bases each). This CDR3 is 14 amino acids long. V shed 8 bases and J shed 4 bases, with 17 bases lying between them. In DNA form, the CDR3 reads TGTGCCAGCTCGGGAAGAGGGACCGGAGAGACCCAGTACTTC. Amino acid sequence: CASSGRGTGETQYF.

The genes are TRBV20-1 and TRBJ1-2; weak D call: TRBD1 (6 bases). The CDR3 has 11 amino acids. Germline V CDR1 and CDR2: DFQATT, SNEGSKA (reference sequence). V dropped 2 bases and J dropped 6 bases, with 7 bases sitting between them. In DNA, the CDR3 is TGCAGTGCTAGAACAGGGAATGGCTACACCTTC. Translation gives CSARTGNGYTF.

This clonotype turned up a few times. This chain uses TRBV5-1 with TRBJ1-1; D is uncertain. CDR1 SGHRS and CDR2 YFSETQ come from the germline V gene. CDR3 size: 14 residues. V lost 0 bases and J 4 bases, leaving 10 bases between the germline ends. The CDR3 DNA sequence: TGCGCCAGCAGCTTGGAACGGGGTACCACTGAAGCTTTCTTT. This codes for CASSLERGTTEAFF. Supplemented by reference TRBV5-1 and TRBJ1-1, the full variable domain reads KAGVTQTPRYLIKTRGQQVTLSCSPISGHRSVSWYQQTPGQGLQFLFEYFSETQRNKGNFPGRFSGRQFSNSRSEMNVSTLELGDSALYLCASSLERGTTEAFFGQGTRLTVV.

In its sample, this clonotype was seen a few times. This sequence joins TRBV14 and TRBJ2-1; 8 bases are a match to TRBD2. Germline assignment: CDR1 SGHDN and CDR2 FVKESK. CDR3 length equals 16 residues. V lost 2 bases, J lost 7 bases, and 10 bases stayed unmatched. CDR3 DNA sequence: TGTGCCAGCAGCCAATCGGCGGGAGGAGTATGGAATGAGCAGTTCTTC. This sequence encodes CASSQSAGGVWNEQFF.

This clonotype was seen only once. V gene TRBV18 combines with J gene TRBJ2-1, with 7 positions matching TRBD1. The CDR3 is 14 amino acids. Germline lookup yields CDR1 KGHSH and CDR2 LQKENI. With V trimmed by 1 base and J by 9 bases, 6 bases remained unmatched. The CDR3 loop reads CASSPQGAEVEQFF. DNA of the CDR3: TGTGCCAGCTCACCACAGGGGGCGGAGGTTGAGCAGTTCTTC. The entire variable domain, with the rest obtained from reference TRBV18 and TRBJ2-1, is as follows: NAGVMQNPRHLVRRRGQEARLRCSPMKGHSHVYWYRQLPEEGLKFMVYLQKENIIDESGMPKERFSAEFPKEGPSILRIQQVVRGDSAAYFCASSPQGAEVEQFFGPGTRLTVL.

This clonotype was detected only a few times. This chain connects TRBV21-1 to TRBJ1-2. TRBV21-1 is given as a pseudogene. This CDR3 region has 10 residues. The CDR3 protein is CASSNAGRIF. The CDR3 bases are TGTGCCAGCAGCAATGCAGGGAGAATCTTC.

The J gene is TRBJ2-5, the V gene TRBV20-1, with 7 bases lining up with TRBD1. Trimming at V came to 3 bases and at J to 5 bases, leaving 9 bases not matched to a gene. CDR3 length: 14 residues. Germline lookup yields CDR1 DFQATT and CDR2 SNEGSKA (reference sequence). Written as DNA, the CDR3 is TGCAGTGCTAGTATAACAGGGGACGGGGAGACCCAGTACTTC. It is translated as CSASITGDGETQYF.

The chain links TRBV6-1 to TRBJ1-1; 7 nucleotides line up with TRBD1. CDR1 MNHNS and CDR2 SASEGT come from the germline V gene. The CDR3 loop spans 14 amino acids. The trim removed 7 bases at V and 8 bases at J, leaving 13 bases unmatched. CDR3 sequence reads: CASTQGERITEAFF. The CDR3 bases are TGTGCCAGCACCCAGGGGGAGAGGATCACCGAAGCTTTCTTT.

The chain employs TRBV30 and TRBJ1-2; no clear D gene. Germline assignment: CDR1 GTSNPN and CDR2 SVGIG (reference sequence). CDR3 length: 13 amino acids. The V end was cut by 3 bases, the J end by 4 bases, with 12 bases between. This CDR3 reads CAWRSVIGYGYTF. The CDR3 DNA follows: TGTGCCTGGAGATCGGTTATCGGCTATGGCTACACCTTC.

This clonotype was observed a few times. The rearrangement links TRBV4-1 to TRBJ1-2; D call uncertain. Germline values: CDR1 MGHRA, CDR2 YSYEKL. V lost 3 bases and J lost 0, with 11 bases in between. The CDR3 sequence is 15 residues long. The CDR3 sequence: CASSHPGASNYGYTF. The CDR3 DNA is TGCGCCAGCAGCCACCCAGGAGCCTCTAACTATGGCTACACCTTC.

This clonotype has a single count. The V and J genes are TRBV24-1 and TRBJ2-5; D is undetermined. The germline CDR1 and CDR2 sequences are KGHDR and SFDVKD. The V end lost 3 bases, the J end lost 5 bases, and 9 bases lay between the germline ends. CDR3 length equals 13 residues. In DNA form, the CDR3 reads TGTGCCACCAGTGATCCCCCGTACGAGACCCAGTACTTC. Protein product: CATSDPPYETQYF.

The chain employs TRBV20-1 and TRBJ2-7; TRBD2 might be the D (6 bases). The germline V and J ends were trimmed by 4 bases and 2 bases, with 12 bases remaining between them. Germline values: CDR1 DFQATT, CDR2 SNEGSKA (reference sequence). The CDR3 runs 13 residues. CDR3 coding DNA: TGCAGTGCTATCGGACCGGGAGCCTACGAGCAGTACTTC. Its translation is CSAIGPGAYEQYF.

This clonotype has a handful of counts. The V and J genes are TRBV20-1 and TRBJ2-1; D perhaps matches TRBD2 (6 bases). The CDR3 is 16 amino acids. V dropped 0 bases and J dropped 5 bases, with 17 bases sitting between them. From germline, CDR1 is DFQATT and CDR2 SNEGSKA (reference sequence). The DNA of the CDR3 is TGCAGTGCTAGAGATTCAACTAGCTTATTCAACAATGAGCAGTTCTTC. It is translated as CSARDSTSLFNNEQFF.